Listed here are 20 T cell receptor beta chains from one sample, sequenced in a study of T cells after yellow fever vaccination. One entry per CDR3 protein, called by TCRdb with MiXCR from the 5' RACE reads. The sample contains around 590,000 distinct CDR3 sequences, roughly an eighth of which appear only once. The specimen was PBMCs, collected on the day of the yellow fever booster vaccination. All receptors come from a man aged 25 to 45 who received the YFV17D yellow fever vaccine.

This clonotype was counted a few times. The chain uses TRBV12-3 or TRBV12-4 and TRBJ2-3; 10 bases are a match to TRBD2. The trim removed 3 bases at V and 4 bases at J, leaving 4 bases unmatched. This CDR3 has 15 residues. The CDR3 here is CASSFELAGSDTQYF. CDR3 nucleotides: TGTGCCAGCAGTTTCGAACTAGCGGGATCAGATACGCAGTATTTT.

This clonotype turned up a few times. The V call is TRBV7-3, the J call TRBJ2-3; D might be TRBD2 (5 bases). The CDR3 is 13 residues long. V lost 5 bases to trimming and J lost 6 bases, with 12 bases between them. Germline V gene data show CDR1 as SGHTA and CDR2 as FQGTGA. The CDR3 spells CASSRAGGDTQYF. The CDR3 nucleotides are TGTGCCAGCAGCCGGGCCGGCGGGGATACGCAGTATTTT. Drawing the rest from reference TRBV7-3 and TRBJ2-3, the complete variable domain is GAGVSQTPSNKVTEKGKYVELRCDPISGHTALYWYRQSLGQGPEFLIYFQGTGAADDSGLPNDRFFAVRPEGSVSTLKIQRTERGDSAVYLCASSRAGGDTQYFGPGTRLTVL.

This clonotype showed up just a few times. As DNA, the CDR3 is TGTGCCAGCAGCTACTATAGCGGGAGGAGGAAAGAGCAGTTCTTC. Its protein is CASSYYSGRRKEQFF. The chain employs TRBV7-8 and TRBJ2-1, with 10 bases aligning to TRBD2. This CDR3 has 15 amino acids. Germline CDR1 SGHVS, CDR2 FQNEAQ. V trimming: 4 bases; J trimming: 10 bases; junction bases outside the gene matches: 10.

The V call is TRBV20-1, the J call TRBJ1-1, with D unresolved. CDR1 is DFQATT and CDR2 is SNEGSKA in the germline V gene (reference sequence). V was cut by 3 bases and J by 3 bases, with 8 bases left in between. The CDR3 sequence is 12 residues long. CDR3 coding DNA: TGCAGTGCTAGCTCAGATTACACTGAAGCTTTCTTT. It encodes CSASSDYTEAFF.

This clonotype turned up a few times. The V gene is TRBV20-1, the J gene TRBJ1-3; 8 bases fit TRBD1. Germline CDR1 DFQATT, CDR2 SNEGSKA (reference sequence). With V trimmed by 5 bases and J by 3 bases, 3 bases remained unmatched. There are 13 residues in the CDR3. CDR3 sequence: CSAPRGLGNTIYF. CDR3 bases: TGCAGTGCTCCCAGGGGGCTTGGAAACACCATATATTTT.

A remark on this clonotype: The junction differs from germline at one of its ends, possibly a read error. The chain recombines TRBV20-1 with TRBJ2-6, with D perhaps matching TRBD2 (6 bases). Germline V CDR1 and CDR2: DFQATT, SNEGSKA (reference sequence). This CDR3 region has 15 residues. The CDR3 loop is CSARWRETGAYVLTF. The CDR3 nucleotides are TGCAGTGCTAGGTGGCGGGAAACTGGGGCCTACGTCCTGACTTTC.

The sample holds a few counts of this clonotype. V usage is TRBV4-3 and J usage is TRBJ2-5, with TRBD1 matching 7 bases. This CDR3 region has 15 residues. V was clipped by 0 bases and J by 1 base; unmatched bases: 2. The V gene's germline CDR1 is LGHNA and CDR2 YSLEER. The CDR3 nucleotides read TGCGCCAGCAGCCAAGATCAGGGGGTCCAAGAGACCCAGTACTTC. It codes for CASSQDQGVQETQYF.

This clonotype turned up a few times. CDR3 region: CASSPMGGYNEQFF. The CDR3 coding sequence is TGTGCCAGTAGTCCAATGGGGGGATACAATGAGCAGTTCTTC. The chain combines TRBV19 with TRBJ2-1; a possible D gene is TRBD2 (6 bases). The germline V and J ends were trimmed by 5 bases and 4 bases, with 12 bases remaining between them. CDR3 length equals 14 residues. Germline V gene lookup returns CDR1 LNHDA and CDR2 SQIVND (reference sequence).

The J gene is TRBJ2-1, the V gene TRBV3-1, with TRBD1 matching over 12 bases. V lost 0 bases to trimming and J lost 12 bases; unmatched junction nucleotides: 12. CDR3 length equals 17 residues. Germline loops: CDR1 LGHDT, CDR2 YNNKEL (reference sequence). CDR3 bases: TGTGCCAGCAGCCAAGAAGGTTCGGGACAGGGGGCCCCTCGGCAGTTCTTC. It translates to CASSQEGSGQGAPRQFF.

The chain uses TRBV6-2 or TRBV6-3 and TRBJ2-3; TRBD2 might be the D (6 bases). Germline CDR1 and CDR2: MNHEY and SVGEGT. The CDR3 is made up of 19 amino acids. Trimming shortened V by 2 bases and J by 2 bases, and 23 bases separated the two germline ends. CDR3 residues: CASSYTPKVSREHTDTQYF. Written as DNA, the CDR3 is TGTGCCAGCAGTTACACGCCTAAAGTCAGTCGGGAGCACACAGATACGCAGTATTTT.

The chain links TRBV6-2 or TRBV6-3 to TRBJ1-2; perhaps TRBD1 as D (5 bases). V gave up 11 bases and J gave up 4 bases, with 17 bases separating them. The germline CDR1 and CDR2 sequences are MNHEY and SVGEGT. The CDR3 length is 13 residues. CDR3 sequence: CAGSTVYGYGYTF. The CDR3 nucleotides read TGTGCCGGGTCGACAGTTTATGGCTATGGCTACACCTTC.

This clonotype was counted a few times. Here the CDR3 reads CSAGPGQGGEKLFF. CDR3 nucleotides: TGCAGTGCGGGACCGGGACAGGGGGGTGAAAAACTGTTTTTT. The J gene is TRBJ1-4, the V gene TRBV20-1, with 11 bases aligning to TRBD1. CDR3 size: 14 residues. Losses at the gene ends were 6 bases for V and 7 bases for J; bases not matched to a gene: 7. Germline CDR1 and CDR2: DFQATT and SNEGSKA (reference sequence).

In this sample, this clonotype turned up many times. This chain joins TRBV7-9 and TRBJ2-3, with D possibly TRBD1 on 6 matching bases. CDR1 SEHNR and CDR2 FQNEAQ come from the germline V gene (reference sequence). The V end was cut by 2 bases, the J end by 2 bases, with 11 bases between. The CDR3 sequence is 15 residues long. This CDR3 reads CASSLRTVNTDTQYF. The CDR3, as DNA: TGTGCCAGCAGCTTAAGGACAGTCAACACAGATACGCAGTATTTT.

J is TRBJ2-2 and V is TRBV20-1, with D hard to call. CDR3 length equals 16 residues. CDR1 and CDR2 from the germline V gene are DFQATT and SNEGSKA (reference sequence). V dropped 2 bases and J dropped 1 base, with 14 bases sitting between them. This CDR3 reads CSARPLDPGNTGELFF. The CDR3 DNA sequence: TGCAGTGCTAGACCCCTAGATCCCGGGAACACCGGGGAGCTGTTTTTT.

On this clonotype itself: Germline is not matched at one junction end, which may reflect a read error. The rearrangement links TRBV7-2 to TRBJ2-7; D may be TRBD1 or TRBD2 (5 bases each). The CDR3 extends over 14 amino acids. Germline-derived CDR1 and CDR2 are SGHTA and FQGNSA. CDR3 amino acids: CASSFRGGTYEQSF. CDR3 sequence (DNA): TGTGCCAGCAGCTTTAGGGGTGGGACCTACGAGCAGTCCTTC.

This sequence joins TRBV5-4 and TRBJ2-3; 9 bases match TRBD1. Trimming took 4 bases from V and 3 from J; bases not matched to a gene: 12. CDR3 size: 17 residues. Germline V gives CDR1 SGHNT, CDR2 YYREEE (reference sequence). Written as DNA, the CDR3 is TGTGCCAGCAGCCCCCCTGGCGTGGACAGGGGAACAGATACGCAGTATTTT. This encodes CASSPPGVDRGTDTQYF.

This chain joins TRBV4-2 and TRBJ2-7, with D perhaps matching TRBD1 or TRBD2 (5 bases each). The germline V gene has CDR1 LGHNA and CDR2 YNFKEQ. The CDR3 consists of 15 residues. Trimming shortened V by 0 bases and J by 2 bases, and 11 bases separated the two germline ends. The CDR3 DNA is TGTGCCAGCAGCCAAGACCCGATGGGGGCCTACGAGCAGTACTTC. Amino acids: CASSQDPMGAYEQYF.

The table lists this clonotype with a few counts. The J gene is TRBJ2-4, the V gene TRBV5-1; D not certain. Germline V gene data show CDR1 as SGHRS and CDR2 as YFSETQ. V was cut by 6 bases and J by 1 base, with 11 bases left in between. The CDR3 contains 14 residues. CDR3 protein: CASMGWPAKNIQYF. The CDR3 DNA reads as TGCGCCAGCATGGGGTGGCCTGCCAAAAACATTCAGTACTTC.

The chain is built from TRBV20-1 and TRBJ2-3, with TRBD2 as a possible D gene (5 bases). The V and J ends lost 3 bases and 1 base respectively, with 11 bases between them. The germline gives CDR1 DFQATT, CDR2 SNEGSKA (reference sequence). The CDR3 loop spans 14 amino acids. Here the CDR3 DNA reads TGCAGTGCTAGTTATCGACTACGCACAGATACGCAGTATTTT. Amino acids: CSASYRLRTDTQYF.

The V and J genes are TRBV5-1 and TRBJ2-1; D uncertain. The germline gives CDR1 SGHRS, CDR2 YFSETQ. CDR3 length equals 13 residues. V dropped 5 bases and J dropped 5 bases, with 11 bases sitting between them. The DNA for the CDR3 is TGCGCCAGCAGAAACACTATTAACAATGAGCAGTTCTTC. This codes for CASRNTINNEQFF.